This TCR beta chain is drawn from a study of blood T cell repertoires in COVID-19. Germline V CDR1 and CDR2: LGHNA, YNFKEQ. V lost 2 bases, J lost 2 bases, and 6 bases stayed unmatched. The CDR3 loop spans 15 amino acids. Sequencing used immunoSEQ multiplex PCR; TCRdb keeps in-frame clones, though not all of them. The sample lists tens of thousands of clones; about 90% were seen once. This sequence originates from a man aged 80 or over with acute or convalescent COVID-19. The specimen was peripheral blood. This chain uses TRBV4-2 with TRBJ2-7; 7 nucleotides match TRBD1. In DNA, the CDR3 is TGTGCCAGCAGCCAACTCAACAGGGGAGCCTACGAGCAGTACTTC. Translation gives CASSQLNRGAYEQYF.